This T cell receptor beta chain is drawn from a study of blood T cell repertoires in COVID-19. One Seattle source followed patients from active infection through their disease course. Per the original data handling: Nucleated cell counts were estimated from reference gene primer amplification. TCRdb's table, derived via immunoSEQ multiplex PCR, lists solely in-frame clones and lacks some. V and J calls and clone size are as listed in that table; D and trimming were resolved from the DNA. The table lists 40,000 or so clones, less than 90% of them singletons. This CDR3 has 16 amino acids. Trimming took 3 bases from V and 6 from J, leaving 17 bases between them. Looked up from germline, CDR1 is MDHEN and CDR2 is SYDVKM.

The sample comprised peripheral blood. The clonotype was recovered from a man in his 60s with COVID-19, enrolled during active disease. The chain has TRBV28 and TRBJ2-2; D perhaps matches TRBD2 (6 bases). CDR3 sequence (DNA): TGTGCCAGCAGTTTCCATGGGTCCGGGAGCGCCGGGGAGCTGTTTTTT. Residues: CASSFHGSGSAGELFF.